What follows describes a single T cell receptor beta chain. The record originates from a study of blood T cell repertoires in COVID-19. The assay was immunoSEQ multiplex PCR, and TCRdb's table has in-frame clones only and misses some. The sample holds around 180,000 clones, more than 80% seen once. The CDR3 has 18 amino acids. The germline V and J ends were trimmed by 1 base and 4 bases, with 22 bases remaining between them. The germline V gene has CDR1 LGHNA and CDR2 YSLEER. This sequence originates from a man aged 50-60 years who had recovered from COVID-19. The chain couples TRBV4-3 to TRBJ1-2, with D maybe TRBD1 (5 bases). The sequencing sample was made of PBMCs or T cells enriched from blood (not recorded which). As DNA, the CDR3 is TGCGCCAGCAGCCAAGTGACTCCGGGGCGGGGTTGGAGCTATGGCTACACCTTC. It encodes CASSQVTPGRGWSYGYTF.